The present TCR beta chain was sequenced within a study of T-cell memory formation after mild COVID-19. Study information: There were largely donor-specific TCR clusters. Study-wide results and limits: Cross-reactive memory apparently joined, as some responding clones appeared in pre-infection memory. Researchers report contracting CD4+ clones mostly in CM and EM, with CD8+ clones in EMRA. Clones contracting across day 15 to 85 had a balanced CD4/CD8 profile; later expanding clones leaned CD4+.

One entry per CDR3 protein results from TCRdb running MiXCR on the 5' RACE reads. The repertoire holds under 600,000 distinct CDR3 sequences, approximately 21% seen once, with roughly 9.1% in the top ten. This clonotype was found a few times. As yet, its antigen is unknown. The TCR was taken from an adult woman who had mild COVID-19 (a few samples of this study predate the infection). Cell type and time point are not known. Sequenced: PBMCs or a T cell subset sorted from them (not recorded which).

CDR3 amino acids: CASSLREPGGYTF. Written as DNA, the CDR3 is TGTGCCAGCAGCTTGAGGGAACCGGGCGGCTACACCTTC. This chain connects TRBV5-6 to TRBJ1-2; no clear D gene. CDR3 length: 13 residues. V lost 1 base to trimming and J lost 8 bases, with 12 bases between them. Germline loops: CDR1 SGHDT, CDR2 YYEEEE.